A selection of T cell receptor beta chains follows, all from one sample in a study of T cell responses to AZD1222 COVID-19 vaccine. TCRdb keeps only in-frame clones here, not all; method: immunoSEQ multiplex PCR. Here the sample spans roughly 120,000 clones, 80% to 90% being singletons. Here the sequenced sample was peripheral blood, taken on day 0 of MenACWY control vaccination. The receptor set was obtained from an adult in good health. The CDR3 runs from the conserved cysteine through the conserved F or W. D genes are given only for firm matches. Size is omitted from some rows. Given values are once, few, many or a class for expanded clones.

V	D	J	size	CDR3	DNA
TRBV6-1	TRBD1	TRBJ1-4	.	CASSPGQSNEKLFF	TGTGCCAGCAGCCCGGGACAGAGTAATGAAAAACTGTTTTTT
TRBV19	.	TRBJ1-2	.	CASSILAGRGDYGYTF	TGTGCCAGTAGTATACTTGCCGGGAGGGGCGACTATGGCTACACCTTC
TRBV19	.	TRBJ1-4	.	CASSNGKDEKLFF	TGTGCCAGTAGTAATGGGAAGGATGAAAAACTGTTTTTT
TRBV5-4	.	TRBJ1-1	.	CASSLPGRESTEAFF	TGTGCCAGCAGCTTACCCGGCAGGGAGTCAACTGAAGCTTTCTTT
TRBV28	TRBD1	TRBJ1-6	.	CASKLGGQGTSPLHF	TGTGCCAGCAAACTAGGGGGACAGGGGACTTCACCCCTCCACTTT
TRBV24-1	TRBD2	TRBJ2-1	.	CATSDTASGRSNEQFF	TGTGCCACCAGTGACACGGCTAGCGGGAGGTCGAATGAGCAGTTCTTC
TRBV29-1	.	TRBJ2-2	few	CSVEESQGWNTGELFF	TGCAGCGTTGAAGAGAGTCAGGGGTGGAACACCGGGGAGCTGTTTTTT
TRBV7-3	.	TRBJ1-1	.	CASSPSLNTEAFF	TGTGCCAGCAGCCCTAGCCTGAACACTGAAGCTTTCTTT
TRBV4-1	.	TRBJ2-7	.	CASSQAGTPYEQYF	TGCGCCAGCAGCCAAGCTGGGACCCCCTACGAGCAGTACTTC
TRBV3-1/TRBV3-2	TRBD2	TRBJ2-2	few	CASSQGFAGDTGELFF	TGTGCCAGCAGCCAAGGATTCGCGGGGGACACCGGGGAGCTGTTTTTT
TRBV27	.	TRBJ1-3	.	CASSFGPGTGNTIYF	TGTGCCAGCAGTTTCGGTCCGGGGACTGGAAACACCATATATTTT
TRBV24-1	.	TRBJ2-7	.	CNKGVSEQYF	TGTAACAAGGGGGTCAGCGAGCAGTACTTC
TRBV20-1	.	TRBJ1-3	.	CSASPDSRRNTIYF	TGCAGTGCTAGTCCAGACAGCCGAAGAAACACCATATATTTT
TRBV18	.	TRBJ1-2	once	CASSPDSNRRNYGYTF	TGTGCCAGCTCACCTGACTCCAATAGACGGAACTATGGCTACACCTTC
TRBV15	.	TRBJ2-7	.	CATMGQGPSGRHEQYF	TGTGCCACCATGGGGCAGGGTCCGAGCGGGCGCCACGAGCAGTACTTC